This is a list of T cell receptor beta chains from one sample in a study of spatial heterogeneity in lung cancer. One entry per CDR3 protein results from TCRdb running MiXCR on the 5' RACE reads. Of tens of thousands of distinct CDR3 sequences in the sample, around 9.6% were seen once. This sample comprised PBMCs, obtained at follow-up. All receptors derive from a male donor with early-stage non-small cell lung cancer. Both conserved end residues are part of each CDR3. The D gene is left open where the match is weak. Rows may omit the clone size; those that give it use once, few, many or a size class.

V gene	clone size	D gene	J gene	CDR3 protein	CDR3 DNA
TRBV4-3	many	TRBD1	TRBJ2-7	CASSHGTGSSYEQYF	TGCGCCAGCAGCCATGGGACAGGGAGCTCCTACGAGCAGTACTTC
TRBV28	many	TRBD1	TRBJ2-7	CASSSTGSSSYEQYF	TGTGCCAGCAGTTCGACAGGGTCTAGCTCCTACGAGCAGTACTTC
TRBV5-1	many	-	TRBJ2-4	CASSLVDSKNIQYF	TGCGCCAGCAGCTTGGTAGATTCCAAAAACATTCAGTACTTC
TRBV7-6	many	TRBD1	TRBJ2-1	CASSLDRGYPTDEQFF	TGTGCCAGCAGCCTTGACAGGGGTTATCCGACCGATGAGCAGTTCTTC
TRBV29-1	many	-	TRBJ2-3	CSGAGTPSTDTQYF	TGCAGCGGAGCCGGGACACCGAGCACAGATACGCAGTATTTT
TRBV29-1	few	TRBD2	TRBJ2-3	CSLRGGATDTQYF	TGCAGCCTGCGGGGGGGAGCAACAGATACGCAGTATTTT
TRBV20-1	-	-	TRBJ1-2	CSARVWTAYGYTF	TGCAGTGCTAGAGTTTGGACGGCCTATGGCTACACCTTC
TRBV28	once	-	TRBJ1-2	CASGPGGPLNYGYTF	TGTGCCAGCGGCCCTGGGGGTCCACTTAACTATGGCTACACCTTC
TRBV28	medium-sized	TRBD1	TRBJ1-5	CASKQGAVVPQHF	TGTGCCAGCAAACAGGGGGCTGTCGTGCCCCAGCATTTT
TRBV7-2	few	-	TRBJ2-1	CASSLYGGNSYNEQFF	TGTGCCAGCAGCTTATATGGGGGTAACTCCTACAATGAGCAGTTCTTC
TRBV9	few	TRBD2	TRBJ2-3	CASSPRGAGGPDTQYF	TGTGCCAGCAGCCCCCGGGGAGCGGGGGGTCCAGATACGCAGTATTTT
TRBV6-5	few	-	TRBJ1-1	CASSFRGEDTEAFF	TGTGCCAGCAGTTTTCGAGGGGAGGACACTGAAGCTTTCTTT
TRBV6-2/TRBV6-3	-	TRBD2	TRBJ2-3	CASSYPIAGGPEDTQYF	TGTGCCAGCAGTTACCCCATAGCGGGGGGACCCGAGGATACGCAGTATTTT
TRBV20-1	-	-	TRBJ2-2	CSARNPGRVDTGELFF	TGCAGTGCTAGAAACCCAGGCAGGGTAGACACCGGGGAGCTGTTTTTT
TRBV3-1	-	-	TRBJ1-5	CASSQDRGQPQHF	TGTGCCAGCAGCCAAGATCGGGGGCAGCCCCAGCATTTT
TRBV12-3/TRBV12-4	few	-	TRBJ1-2	CASSSHTNYGYTF	TGTGCCAGCAGTTCTCACACTAACTATGGCTACACCTTC
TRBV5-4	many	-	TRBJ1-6	CASSVGPPNDNSPLHF	TGTGCCAGCAGCGTGGGACCTCCCAACGATAATTCACCCCTCCACTTT
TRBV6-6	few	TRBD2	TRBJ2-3	CASSYSFLAGGATDTQYF	TGTGCCAGCAGTTACTCGTTCTTGGCGGGGGGCGCCACAGATACGCAGTATTTT